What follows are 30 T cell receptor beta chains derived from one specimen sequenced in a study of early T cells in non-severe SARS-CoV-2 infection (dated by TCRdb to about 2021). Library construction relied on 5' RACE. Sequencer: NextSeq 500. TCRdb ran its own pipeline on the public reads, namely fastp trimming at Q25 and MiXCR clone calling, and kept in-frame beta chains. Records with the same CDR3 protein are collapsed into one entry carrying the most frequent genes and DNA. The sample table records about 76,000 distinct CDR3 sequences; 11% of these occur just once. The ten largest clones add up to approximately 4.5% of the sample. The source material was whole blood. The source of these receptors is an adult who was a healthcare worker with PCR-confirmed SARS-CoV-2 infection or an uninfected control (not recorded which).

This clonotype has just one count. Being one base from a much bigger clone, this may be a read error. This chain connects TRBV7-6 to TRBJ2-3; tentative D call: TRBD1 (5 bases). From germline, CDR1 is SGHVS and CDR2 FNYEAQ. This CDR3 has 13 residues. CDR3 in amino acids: CGSSLVRGDTQYF. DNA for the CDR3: TGTGGCAGCAGCTTGGTAAGGGGCGATACGCAGTATTTT.

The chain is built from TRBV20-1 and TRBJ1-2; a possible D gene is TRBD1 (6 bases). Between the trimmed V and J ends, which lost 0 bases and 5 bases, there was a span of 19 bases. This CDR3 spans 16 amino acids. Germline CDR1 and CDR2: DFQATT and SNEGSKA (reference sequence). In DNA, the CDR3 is TGCAGTGCTAGAGATTTTCAGGGCGCAGGGGATTATGGCTACACCTTC. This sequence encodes CSARDFQGAGDYGYTF.

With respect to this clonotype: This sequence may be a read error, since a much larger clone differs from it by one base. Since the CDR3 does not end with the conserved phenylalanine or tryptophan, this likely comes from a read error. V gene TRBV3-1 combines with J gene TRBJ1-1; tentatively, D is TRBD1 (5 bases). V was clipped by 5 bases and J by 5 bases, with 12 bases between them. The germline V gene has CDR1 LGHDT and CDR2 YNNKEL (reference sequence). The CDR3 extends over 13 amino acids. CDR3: CASSYLGGTEAFY. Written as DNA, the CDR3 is TGTGCCAGCAGCTACCTTGGGGGGACTGAAGCTTTCTAT.

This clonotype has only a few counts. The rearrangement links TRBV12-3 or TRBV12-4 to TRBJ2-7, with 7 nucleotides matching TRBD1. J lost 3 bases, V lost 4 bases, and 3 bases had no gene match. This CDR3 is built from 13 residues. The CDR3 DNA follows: TGTGCCAGCAGTTACGGGACAGACTACGAGCAGTACTTC. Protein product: CASSYGTDYEQYF.

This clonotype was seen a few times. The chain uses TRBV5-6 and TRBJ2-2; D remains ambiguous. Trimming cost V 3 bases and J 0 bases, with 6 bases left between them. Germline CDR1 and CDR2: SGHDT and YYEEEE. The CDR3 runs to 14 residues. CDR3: CASSSTTNTGELFF. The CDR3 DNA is TGTGCCAGCAGCTCGACGACGAACACCGGGGAGCTGTTTTTT.

CDR3 amino acids: CSAAGGSGGSNEKLFF. DNA of the CDR3: TGCAGTGCCGCAGGGGGATCGGGCGGGTCTAATGAAAAACTGTTTTTT. This chain links TRBV20-1 with TRBJ1-4; 7 nucleotides align to TRBD1. The junction had 13 bases not matched to a gene; V was cut back by 6 bases and J by 3 bases. There are 16 residues in the CDR3. Germline CDR1 DFQATT, CDR2 SNEGSKA (reference sequence).

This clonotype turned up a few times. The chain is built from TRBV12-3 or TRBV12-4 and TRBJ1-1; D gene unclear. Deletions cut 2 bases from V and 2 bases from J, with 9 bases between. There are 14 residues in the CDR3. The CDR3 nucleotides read TGTGCCAGCAGTTTACGGGCTGCAAACACTGAAGCTTTCTTT. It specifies CASSLRAANTEAFF.

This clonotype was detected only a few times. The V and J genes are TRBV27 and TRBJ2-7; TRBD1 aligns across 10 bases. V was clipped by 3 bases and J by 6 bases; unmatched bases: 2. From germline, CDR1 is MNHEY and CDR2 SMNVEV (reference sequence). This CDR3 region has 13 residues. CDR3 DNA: TGTGCCAGCAGTTTGGGGACAGGGGCCGAGCAGTACTTC. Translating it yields CASSLGTGAEQYF.

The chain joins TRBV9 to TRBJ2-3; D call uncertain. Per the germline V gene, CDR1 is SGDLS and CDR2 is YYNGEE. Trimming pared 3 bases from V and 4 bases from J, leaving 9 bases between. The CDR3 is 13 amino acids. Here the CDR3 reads CASSASGADTQYF. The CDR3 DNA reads TGTGCCAGCAGCGCGTCAGGCGCAGATACGCAGTATTTT.

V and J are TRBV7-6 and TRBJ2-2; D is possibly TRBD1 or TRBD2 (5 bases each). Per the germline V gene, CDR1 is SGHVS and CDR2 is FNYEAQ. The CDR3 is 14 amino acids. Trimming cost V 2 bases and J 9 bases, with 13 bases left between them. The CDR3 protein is CASSLYFGTRELFF. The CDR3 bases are TGTGCCAGCAGCTTATATTTTGGGACCAGGGAGCTGTTTTTT.

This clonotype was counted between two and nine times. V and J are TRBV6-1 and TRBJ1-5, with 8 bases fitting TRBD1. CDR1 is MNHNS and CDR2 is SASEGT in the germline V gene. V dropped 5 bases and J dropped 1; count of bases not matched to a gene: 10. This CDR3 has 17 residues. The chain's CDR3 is CASSSRTGTWSNQPQHF. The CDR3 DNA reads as TGTGCCAGCAGTTCCCGGACAGGGACCTGGAGCAATCAGCCCCAGCATTTT.

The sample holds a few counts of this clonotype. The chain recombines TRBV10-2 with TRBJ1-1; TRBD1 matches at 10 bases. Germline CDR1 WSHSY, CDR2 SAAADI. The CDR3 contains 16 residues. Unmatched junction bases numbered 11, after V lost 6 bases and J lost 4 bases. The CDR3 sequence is CASRSRQGAKGTEAFF. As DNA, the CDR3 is TGCGCCAGCAGATCAAGACAGGGGGCCAAAGGCACTGAAGCTTTCTTT.

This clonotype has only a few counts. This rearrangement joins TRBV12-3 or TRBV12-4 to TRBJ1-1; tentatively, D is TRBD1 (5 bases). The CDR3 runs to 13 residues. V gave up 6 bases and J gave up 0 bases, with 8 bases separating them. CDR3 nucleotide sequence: TGTGCCAGCAGCCCGACAGTGAACACTGAAGCTTTCTTT. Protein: CASSPTVNTEAFF.

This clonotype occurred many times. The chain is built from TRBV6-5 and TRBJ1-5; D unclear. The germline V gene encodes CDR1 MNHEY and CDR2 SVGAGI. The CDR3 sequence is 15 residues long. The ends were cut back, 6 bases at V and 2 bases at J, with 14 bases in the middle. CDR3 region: CASRKRAAGNQPQHF. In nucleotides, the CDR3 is TGTGCCAGCAGAAAAAGGGCCGCGGGCAATCAGCCCCAGCATTTT.

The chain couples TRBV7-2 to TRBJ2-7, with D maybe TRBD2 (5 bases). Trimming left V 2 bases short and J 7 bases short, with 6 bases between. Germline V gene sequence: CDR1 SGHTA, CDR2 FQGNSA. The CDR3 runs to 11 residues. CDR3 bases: TGTGCCAGCAGCTTACAGCGGGAGCAGTACTTC. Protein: CASSLQREQYF.

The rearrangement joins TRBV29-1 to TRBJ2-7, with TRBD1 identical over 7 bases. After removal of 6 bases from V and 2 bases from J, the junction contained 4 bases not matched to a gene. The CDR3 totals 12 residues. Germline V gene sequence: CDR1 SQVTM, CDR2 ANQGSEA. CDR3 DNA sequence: TGCAGCGTCCGACAGGGAACCTACGAGCAGTACTTC. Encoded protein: CSVRQGTYEQYF.

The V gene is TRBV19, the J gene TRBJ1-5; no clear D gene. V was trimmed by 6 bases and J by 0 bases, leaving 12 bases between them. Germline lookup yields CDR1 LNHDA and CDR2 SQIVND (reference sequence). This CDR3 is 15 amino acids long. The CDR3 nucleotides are TGTGCCAGTAGCGACGGCCCCTATAGCAATCAGCCCCAGCATTTT. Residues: CASSDGPYSNQPQHF.

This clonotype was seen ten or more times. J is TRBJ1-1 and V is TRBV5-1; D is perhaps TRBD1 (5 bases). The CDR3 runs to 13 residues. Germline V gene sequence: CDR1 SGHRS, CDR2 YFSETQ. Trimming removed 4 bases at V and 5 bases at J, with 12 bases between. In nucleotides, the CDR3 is TGCGCCAGCAGCCTGGGGGGTAAAACTGAAGCTTTCTTT. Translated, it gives CASSLGGKTEAFF.

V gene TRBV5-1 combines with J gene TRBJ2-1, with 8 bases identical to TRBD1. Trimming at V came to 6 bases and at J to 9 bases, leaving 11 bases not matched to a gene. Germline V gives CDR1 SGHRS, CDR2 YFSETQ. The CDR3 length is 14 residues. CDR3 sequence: CASILGQGGSEQFF. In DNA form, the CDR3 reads TGCGCCAGCATCCTAGGACAGGGAGGTAGTGAGCAGTTCTTC.

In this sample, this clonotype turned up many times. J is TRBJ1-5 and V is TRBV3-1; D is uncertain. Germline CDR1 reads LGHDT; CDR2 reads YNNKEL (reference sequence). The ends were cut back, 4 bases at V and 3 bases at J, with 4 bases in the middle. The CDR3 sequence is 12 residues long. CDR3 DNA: TGTGCCAGCAGCCGGTACAATCAGCCCCAGCATTTT. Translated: CASSRYNQPQHF.

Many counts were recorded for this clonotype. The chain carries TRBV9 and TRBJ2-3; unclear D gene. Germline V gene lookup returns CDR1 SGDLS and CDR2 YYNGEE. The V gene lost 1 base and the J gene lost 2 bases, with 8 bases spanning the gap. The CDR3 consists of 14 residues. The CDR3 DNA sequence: TGTGCCAGCAGCGTACGGCATACCACAGATACGCAGTATTTT. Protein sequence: CASSVRHTTDTQYF. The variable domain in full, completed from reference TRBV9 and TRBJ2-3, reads DSGVTQTPKHLITATGQRVTLRCSPRSGDLSVYWYQQSLDQGLQFLIQYYNGEERAKGNILERFSAQQFPDLHSELNLSSLELGDSALYFCASSVRHTTDTQYFGPGTRLTVL.

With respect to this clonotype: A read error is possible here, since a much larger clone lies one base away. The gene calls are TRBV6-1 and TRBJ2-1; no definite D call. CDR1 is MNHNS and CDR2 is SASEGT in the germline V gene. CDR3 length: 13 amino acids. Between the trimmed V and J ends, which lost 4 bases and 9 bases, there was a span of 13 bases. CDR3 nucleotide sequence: TGTGCCAGCAGTGGGAGCCGTTCCGGTGAGCAGTTCTTC. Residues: CASSGSRSGEQFF.

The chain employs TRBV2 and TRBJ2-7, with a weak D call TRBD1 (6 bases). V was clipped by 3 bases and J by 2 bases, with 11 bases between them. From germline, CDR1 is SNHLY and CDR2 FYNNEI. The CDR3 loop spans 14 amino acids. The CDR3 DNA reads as TGTGCCAGCAGTGAGCGGAGGACAGCCTACGAGCAGTACTTC. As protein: CASSERRTAYEQYF.

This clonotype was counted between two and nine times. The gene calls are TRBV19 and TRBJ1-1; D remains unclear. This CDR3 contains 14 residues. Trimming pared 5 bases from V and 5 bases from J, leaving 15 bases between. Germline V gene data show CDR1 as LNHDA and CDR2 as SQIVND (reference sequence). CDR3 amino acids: CASSQHPLGTEAFF. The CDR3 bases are TGTGCCAGTAGTCAACACCCGTTAGGGACTGAAGCTTTCTTT.

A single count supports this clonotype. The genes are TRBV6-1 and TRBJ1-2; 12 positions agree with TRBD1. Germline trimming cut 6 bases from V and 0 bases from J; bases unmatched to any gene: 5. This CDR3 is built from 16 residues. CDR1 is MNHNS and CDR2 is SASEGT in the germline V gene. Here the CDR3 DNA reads TGTGCCAGCAGAGGGACAGGGGGCGAAGCTAACTATGGCTACACCTTC. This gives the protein CASRGTGGEANYGYTF.

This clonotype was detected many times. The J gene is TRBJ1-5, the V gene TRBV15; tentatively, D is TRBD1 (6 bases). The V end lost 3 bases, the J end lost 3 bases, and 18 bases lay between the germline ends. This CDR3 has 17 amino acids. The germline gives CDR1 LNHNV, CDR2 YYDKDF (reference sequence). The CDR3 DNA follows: TGTGCCACCAGCAGGGATAGGAACAGGGATATCAATCAGCCCCAGCATTTT. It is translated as CATSRDRNRDINQPQHF.

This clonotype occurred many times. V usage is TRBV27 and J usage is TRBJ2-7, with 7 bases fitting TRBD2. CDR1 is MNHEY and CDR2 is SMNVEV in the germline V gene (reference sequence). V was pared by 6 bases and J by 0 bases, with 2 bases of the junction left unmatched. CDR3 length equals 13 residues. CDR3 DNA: TGTGCCAGCAGCAGCGGGGCCTCCTACGAGCAGTACTTC. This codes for CASSSGASYEQYF.

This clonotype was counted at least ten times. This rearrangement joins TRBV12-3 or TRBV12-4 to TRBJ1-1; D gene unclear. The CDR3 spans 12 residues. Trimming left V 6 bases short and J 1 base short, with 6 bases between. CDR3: CASSPKNTEAFF. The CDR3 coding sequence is TGTGCCAGCAGCCCCAAGAACACTGAAGCTTTCTTT.

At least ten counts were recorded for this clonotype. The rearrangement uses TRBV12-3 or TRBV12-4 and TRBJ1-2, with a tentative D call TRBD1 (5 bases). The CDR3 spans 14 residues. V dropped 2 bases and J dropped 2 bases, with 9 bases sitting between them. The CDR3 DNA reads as TGTGCCAGCAGTTTATTGGGACGGAACTATGGCTACACCTTC. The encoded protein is CASSLLGRNYGYTF.

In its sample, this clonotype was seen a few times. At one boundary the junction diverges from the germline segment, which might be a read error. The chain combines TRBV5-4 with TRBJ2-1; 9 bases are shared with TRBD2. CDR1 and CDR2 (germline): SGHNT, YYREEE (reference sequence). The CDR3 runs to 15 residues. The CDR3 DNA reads TGTGTCAGCAGCTTGTGGTTAGCGGGGGACAATGAGCAGTTCTTC. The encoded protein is CVSSLWLAGDNEQFF.